The present entry profiles one T cell receptor beta chain with its context. Its matching antigen is unknown. These data come from a study of blood T cells in healthy people across ages. Notes on the study in general: Possibly confounding the expanded clonotype changes was the fact that donor CMV status was unknown. Estimates of diversity drawn from one million T cells were considered underestimates.

The CDR3 is 16 amino acids. V was pared by 2 bases and J by 2 bases, with 4 bases of the junction left unmatched. Germline lookup yields CDR1 SGHVS and CDR2 FQNEAQ. Total RNA, at least 5.5 micrograms per sample, came from PBMCs. Combining a sample-barcoded 5' primer with a J-beta primer mix, a second PCR ran for 7 to 11 cycles. In TCRdb, the 5' RACE reads were re-called with MiXCR into one record per CDR3 protein. The sample yields more than 650,000 distinct CDR3 sequences, about a fifth seen once. The sequence was collected from a man aged 70 or older in good health. The rearrangement uses TRBV7-8 and TRBJ2-1; TRBD2 matches 9 bases. Sequences were obtained from blood. Here the CDR3 reads CASSLSGTSTYNEQFF. CDR3 DNA sequence: TGTGCCAGCAGCTTAAGCGGGACTAGCACCTACAATGAGCAGTTCTTC.